These 15 T cell receptor beta chains share one sample of origin, sequenced in a study of T cells after yellow fever vaccination. TCRdb ran MiXCR on the 5' RACE reads and lists one entry per CDR3 protein. Among 450,000 to 550,000 distinct CDR3 sequences listed, 21% were seen once. The specimen was PBMCs, collected around 3 weeks after the first yellow fever vaccination. These receptors were collected from a man younger than 30 who received the YFV17D yellow fever vaccine.

This clonotype has just a few counts. CDR3 nucleotides: TGTGCCAGCAGCTCTTCTAGCGGTGGGGAGACCCAGTACTTC. Protein product: CASSSSSGGETQYF. The V and J genes are TRBV5-6 and TRBJ2-5; TRBD2 matches at 7 bases. Germline V gene sequence: CDR1 SGHDT, CDR2 YYEEEE. CDR3 size: 14 residues. The ends lost 3 bases at V and 5 bases at J; junction bases unmatched: 7.

This clonotype was observed a handful of times. The chain has TRBV12-3 or TRBV12-4 and TRBJ1-3; D ambiguous. V lost 6 bases and J 0 bases, leaving 9 bases between the germline ends. The CDR3 loop spans 14 amino acids. CDR3 loop: CASSPDRSGNTIYF. CDR3 in DNA: TGTGCCAGCAGCCCCGATCGCTCTGGAAACACCATATATTTT.

The V call is TRBV9, the J call TRBJ2-7, with TRBD1 matching over 9 bases. J lost 3 bases, V lost 3 bases, and 4 bases had no gene match. CDR3 length: 14 residues. Germline values: CDR1 SGDLS, CDR2 YYNGEE. The CDR3 coding sequence is TGTGCCAGCAGCGCGGGACAGGGAAACTACGAGCAGTACTTC. Its protein product is CASSAGQGNYEQYF.

The chain joins TRBV7-8 to TRBJ1-1, with D uncertain. CDR1 SGHVS and CDR2 FQNEAQ come from the germline V gene. CDR3 size: 14 residues. Trimming cost V 5 bases and J 3 bases, with 13 bases left between them. The CDR3: CASSHQPGDTEAFF. DNA for the CDR3: TGTGCCAGCAGCCACCAACCGGGTGACACTGAAGCTTTCTTT.

This chain connects TRBV5-1 to TRBJ1-1; possibly TRBD1 for D (6 bases). The CDR3 extends over 15 amino acids. CDR1 and CDR2 from the germline V gene are SGHRS and YFSETQ. V was clipped by 2 bases and J by 5 bases, with 16 bases between them. The CDR3 reads CASSFEGGEGTEAFF. The DNA for the CDR3 is TGCGCCAGCAGCTTTGAGGGGGGTGAAGGTACTGAAGCTTTCTTT.

The table lists this clonotype with a few counts. This chain joins TRBV7-2 and TRBJ2-2, with a tentative D call TRBD2 (5 bases). This CDR3 region has 15 residues. V was shortened by 5 bases and J by 4 bases, with 14 bases between the two germline ends. Germline V CDR1 and CDR2: SGHTA, FQGNSA. CDR3: CASSVRAGGTGELFF. CDR3 DNA sequence: TGTGCCAGCAGCGTACGGGCGGGTGGCACCGGGGAGCTGTTTTTT.

The genes are TRBV18 and TRBJ1-2; unclear D gene. The germline V and J ends were trimmed by 5 bases and 7 bases, with 20 bases remaining between them. This CDR3 has 15 residues. The germline CDR1 and CDR2 sequences are KGHSH and LQKENI. The CDR3 is CASSSLVDGLSGYTF. The CDR3 DNA reads TGTGCCAGCTCATCACTCGTCGACGGCTTGTCTGGCTACACCTTC.

J is TRBJ1-1 and V is TRBV5-5; D possibly corresponds to TRBD1 (6 bases). Germline-derived CDR1 and CDR2 are SGHKS and YYEKEE (reference sequence). The CDR3 contains 15 residues. Trimming left V 4 bases short and J 2 bases short, with 15 bases between. This CDR3 reads CASSSDRNFNTEAFF. The CDR3, as DNA: TGTGCCAGCAGCAGTGACAGGAATTTTAACACTGAAGCTTTCTTT.

This clonotype came up many times. V gene TRBV30 combines with J gene TRBJ2-3; 9 positions agree with TRBD2. The CDR3 contains 13 residues. V was pared by 4 bases and J by 7 bases, with 6 bases of the junction left unmatched. Germline values: CDR1 GTSNPN, CDR2 SVGIG (reference sequence). The CDR3 loop reads CAWNGGGAHTQYF. Written as DNA, the CDR3 is TGTGCCTGGAACGGCGGGGGGGCCCATACGCAGTATTTT.

This clonotype was counted ten times or more. The rearrangement joins TRBV29-1 to TRBJ2-2, with D possibly being TRBD1 (5 bases). Trimming took 3 bases from V and 5 from J, leaving 10 bases between them. The CDR3 is 13 residues long. The germline CDR1 and CDR2 sequences are SQVTM and ANQGSEA. The CDR3 loop reads CSVDRVGTGELFF. CDR3 bases: TGCAGCGTTGACAGGGTGGGAACCGGGGAGCTGTTTTTT.

CDR3 sequence reads: CASTSGTSGYEQYF. The CDR3 DNA follows: TGTGCCAGCACCTCCGGGACTAGCGGGTACGAGCAGTACTTC. The chain employs TRBV27 and TRBJ2-7; 12 bases are a match to TRBD2. The CDR3 has 14 amino acids. Unmatched junction bases numbered 5, after V lost 7 bases and J lost 4 bases. Germline assignment: CDR1 MNHEY and CDR2 SMNVEV (reference sequence).

This clonotype was found a few times. The chain has TRBV18 and TRBJ1-5, with a possible D match to TRBD1 (6 bases). The CDR3 covers 15 residues. Trimming pared 1 base from V and 1 base from J, leaving 8 bases between. The germline gives CDR1 KGHSH, CDR2 LQKENI. The CDR3 DNA reads TGTGCCAGCTCACCACGTACAGGGAGCAATCAGCCCCAGCATTTT. Translation gives CASSPRTGSNQPQHF. The full variable domain, its missing parts supplied by reference TRBV18 and TRBJ1-5, is NAGVMQNPRHLVRRRGQEARLRCSPMKGHSHVYWYRQLPEEGLKFMVYLQKENIIDESGMPKERFSAEFPKEGPSILRIQQVVRGDSAAYFCASSPRTGSNQPQHFGDGTRLSIL.

In this sample, this clonotype turned up a few times. The chain uses TRBV18 and TRBJ2-1, with 12 bases matching TRBD2. V was clipped by 1 base and J by 6 bases; unmatched bases: 4. CDR3 length: 16 residues. CDR1 KGHSH and CDR2 LQKENI come from the germline V gene. CDR3 sequence reads: CASSPLLTSGGNEQFF. CDR3 DNA: TGTGCCAGCTCACCACTATTGACTAGCGGGGGCAATGAGCAGTTCTTC.

The gene calls are TRBV5-1 and TRBJ2-5; 7 positions match TRBD2. Germline CDR1 and CDR2: SGHRS and YFSETQ. Trimming cost V 0 bases and J 2 bases; bases outside gene matches: 7. The CDR3 extends over 16 amino acids. CDR3 DNA sequence: TGCGCCAGCAGCTTGGCCGTAAGCGGGACGCAAGAGACCCAGTACTTC. Translated: CASSLAVSGTQETQYF.

In its sample, this clonotype was seen a few times. The chain recombines TRBV7-2 with TRBJ2-7, with TRBD2 as a possible D gene (6 bases). The CDR3 spans 14 residues. Per germline, CDR1 SGHTA and CDR2 FQGNSA. Trimming took off 1 base at V and 2 bases at J, with 9 bases between the two ends. The CDR3 here is CASSLDPGAYEQYF. CDR3 DNA sequence: TGTGCCAGCAGCTTAGATCCGGGAGCCTACGAGCAGTACTTC. Full variable domain (outside the CDR3, taken from reference TRBV7-2 and TRBJ2-7): GAGVSQSPSNKVTEKGKDVELRCDPISGHTALYWYRQSLGQGLEFLIYFQGNSAPDKSGLPSDRFSAERTGGSVSTLTIQRTQQEDSAVYLCASSLDPGAYEQYFGPGTRLTVT.